This T cell receptor (beta chain) is drawn from a study of T cell repertoires in cytomegalovirus infection. Study overall: Indications came from public TCR beta signatures; they pointed to CMV infection and to a matching HLA type. Whole-study findings and limits: HLA-C-restricted, CMV-specific TCR beta clonotypes were dominant ex vivo.

The sample holds many counts of this clonotype. The target antigen is unknown. TCRdb analysed the reads with MiXCR anew, one entry per CDR3 protein. The table lists over 150,000 distinct CDR3 sequences, 14% of them singletons. The CDR3 spans 12 residues. Germline CDR1 and CDR2: SGHTA and FQGNSA. Deletions cut 5 bases from V and 6 bases from J, with 10 bases between. This chain links TRBV7-2 with TRBJ1-2, with a tentative D call TRBD1 (6 bases). The sequence derives from a human donor in good health (CMV status not recorded). Some clones in this sample may be carry-over from other donors' samples. The sample comprised PBMCs. The CDR3 DNA reads as TGTGCCAGCAGCCCCCGGACAGATGGCTACACCTTC. It specifies CASSPRTDGYTF. The full variable domain, completed using reference TRBV7-2 and TRBJ1-2, is GAGVSQSPSNKVTEKGKDVELRCDPISGHTALYWYRQSLGQGLEFLIYFQGNSAPDKSGLPSDRFSAERTGGSVSTLTIQRTQQEDSAVYLCASSPRTDGYTFGSGTRLTVV.